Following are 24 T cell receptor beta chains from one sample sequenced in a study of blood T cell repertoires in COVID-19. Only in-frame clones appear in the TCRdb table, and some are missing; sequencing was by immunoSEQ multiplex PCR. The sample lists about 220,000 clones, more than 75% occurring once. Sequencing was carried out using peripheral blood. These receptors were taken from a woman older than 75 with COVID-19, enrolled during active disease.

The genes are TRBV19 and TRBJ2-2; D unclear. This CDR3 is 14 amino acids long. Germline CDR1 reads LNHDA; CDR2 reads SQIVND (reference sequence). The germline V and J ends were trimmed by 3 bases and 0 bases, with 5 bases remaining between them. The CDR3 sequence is CASSIYPNTGELFF. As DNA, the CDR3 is TGTGCCAGTAGTATCTATCCGAACACCGGGGAGCTGTTTTTT.

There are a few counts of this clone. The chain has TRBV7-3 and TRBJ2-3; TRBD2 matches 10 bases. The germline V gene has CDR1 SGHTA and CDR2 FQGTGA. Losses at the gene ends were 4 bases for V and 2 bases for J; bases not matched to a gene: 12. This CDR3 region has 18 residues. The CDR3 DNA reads TGTGCCAGCAGCTCGCCGGGACTAGCGAGTCGAGACACAGATACGCAGTATTTT. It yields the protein CASSSPGLASRDTDTQYF.

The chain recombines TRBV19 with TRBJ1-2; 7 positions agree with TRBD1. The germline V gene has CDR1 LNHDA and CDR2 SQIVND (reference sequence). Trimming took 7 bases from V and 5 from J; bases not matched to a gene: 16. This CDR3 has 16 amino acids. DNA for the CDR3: TGTGCCAGTACCCCGACAGGGTTTGGGTTCCATTATGGCTACACCTTC. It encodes CASTPTGFGFHYGYTF.

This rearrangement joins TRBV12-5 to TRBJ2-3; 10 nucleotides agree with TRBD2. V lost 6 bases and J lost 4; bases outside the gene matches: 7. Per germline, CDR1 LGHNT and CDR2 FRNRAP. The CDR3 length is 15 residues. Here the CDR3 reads CASGHGTSEADTQYF. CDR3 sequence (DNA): TGTGCTAGTGGCCATGGGACTAGCGAGGCAGATACGCAGTATTTT.

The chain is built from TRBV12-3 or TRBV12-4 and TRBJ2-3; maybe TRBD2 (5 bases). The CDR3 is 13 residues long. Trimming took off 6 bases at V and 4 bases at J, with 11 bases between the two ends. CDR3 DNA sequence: TGTGCCAGCAGCCCGGGGAGCGCAGATACGCAGTATTTT. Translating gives CASSPGSADTQYF.

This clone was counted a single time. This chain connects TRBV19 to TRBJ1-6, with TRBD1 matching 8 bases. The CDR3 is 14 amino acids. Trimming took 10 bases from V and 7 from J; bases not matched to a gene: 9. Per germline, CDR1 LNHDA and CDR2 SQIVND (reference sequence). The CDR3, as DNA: TGTGCCACCAGACCGGACAGGGTGAATTCACCCCTCCACTTT. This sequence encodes CATRPDRVNSPLHF.

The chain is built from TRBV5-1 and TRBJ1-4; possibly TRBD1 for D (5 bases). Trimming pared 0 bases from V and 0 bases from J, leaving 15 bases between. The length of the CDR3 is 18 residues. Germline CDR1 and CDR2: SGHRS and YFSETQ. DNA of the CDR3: TGCGCCAGCAGCTTGGCCCCCCAGGGAACCTCAACTAATGAAAAACTGTTTTTT. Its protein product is CASSLAPQGTSTNEKLFF.

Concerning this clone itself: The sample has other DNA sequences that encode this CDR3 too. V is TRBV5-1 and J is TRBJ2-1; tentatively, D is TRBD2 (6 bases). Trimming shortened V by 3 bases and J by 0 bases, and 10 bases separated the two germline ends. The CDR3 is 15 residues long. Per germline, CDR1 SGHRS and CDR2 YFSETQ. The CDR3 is CASSSTGGSYNEQFF. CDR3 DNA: TGCGCCAGCAGCTCCACCGGGGGCTCCTACAATGAGCAGTTCTTC.

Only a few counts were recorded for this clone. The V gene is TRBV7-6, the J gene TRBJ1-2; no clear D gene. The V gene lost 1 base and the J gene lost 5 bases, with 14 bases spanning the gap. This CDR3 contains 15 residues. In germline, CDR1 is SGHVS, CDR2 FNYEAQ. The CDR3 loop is CASSLGSPELYGYTF. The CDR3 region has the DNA TGTGCCAGCAGCTTAGGTAGCCCCGAGCTTTATGGCTACACCTTC. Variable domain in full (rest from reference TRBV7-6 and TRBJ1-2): GAGVSQSPRYKVTKRGQDVALRCDPISGHVSLYWYRQALGQGPEFLTYFNYEAQQDKSGLPNDRFSAERPEGSISTLTIQRTEQRDSAMYRCASSLGSPELYGYTFGSGTRLTVV.

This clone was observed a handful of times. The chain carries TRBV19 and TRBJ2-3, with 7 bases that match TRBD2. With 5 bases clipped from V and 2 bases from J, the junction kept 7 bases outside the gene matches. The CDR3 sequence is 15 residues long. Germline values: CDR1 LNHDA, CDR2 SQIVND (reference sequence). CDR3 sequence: CASSPQAGPTDTQYF. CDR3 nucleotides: TGTGCCAGTAGTCCCCAAGCGGGACCCACAGATACGCAGTATTTT.

The CDR3 spells CASSPPGVGGDTQYF. In nucleotides, the CDR3 is TGTGCCAGCTCACCCCCCGGGGTAGGGGGTGATACGCAGTATTTT. The chain couples TRBV18 to TRBJ2-3, with TRBD1 as a possible D gene (6 bases). Germline CDR1 is KGHSH and CDR2 is LQKENI. V lost 3 bases and J lost 6, with 16 bases in between. The CDR3 spans 15 residues.

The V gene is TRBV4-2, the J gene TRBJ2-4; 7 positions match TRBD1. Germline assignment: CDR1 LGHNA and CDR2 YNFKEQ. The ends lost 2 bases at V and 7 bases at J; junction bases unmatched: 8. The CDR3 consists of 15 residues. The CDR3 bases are TGTGCCAGCAGCCAATCTACTCCGGGACAGAACATTCAGTACTTC. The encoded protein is CASSQSTPGQNIQYF.

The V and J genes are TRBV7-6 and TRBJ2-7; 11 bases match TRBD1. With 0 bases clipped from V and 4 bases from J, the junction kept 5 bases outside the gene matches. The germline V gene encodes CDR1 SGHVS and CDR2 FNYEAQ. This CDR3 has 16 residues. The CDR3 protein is CASSLARDRGGYEQYF. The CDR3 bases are TGTGCCAGCAGCTTAGCCAGGGACAGGGGGGGGTACGAGCAGTACTTC. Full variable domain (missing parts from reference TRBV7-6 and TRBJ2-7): GAGVSQSPRYKVTKRGQDVALRCDPISGHVSLYWYRQALGQGPEFLTYFNYEAQQDKSGLPNDRFSAERPEGSISTLTIQRTEQRDSAMYRCASSLARDRGGYEQYFGPGTRLTVT.

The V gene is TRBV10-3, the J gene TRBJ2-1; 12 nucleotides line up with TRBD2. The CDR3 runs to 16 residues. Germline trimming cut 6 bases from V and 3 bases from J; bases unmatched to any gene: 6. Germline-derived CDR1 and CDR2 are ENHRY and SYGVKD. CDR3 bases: TGTGCCATCAGCCAGACTAGCGGGGGATACTACAATGAGCAGTTCTTC. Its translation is CAISQTSGGYYNEQFF.

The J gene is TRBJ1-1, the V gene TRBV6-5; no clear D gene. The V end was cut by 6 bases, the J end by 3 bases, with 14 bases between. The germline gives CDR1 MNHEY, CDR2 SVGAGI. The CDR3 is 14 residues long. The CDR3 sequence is CASSPRRRDTEAFF. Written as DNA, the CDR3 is TGTGCCAGCAGCCCGCGGAGGAGAGACACTGAAGCTTTCTTT.

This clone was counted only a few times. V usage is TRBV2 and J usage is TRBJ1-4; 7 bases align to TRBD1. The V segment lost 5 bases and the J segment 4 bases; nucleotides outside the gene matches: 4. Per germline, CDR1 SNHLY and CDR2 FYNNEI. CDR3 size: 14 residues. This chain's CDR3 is CASSPYRGNEKLFF. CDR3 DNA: TGTGCCAGCAGTCCATACAGGGGTAATGAAAAACTGTTTTTT.

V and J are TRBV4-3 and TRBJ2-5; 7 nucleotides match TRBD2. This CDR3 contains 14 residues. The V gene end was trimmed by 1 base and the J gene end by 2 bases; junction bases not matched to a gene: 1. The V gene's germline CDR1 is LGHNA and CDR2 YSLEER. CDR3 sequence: CASSQVGGQETQYF. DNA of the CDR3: TGCGCCAGCAGCCAAGTGGGGGGGCAAGAGACCCAGTACTTC.

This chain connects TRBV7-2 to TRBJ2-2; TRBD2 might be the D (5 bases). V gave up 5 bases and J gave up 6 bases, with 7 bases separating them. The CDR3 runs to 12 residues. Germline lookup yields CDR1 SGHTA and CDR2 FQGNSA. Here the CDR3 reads CASSAGAGELFF. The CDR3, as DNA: TGTGCCAGCAGCGCCGGGGCCGGGGAGCTGTTTTTT.

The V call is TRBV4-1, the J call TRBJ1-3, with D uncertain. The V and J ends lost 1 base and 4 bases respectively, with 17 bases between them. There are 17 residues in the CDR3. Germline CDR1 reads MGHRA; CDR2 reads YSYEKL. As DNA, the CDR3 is TGCGCCAGCAGCCAAGGCGGTCCTACGACGGCAGGAAACACCATATATTTT. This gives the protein CASSQGGPTTAGNTIYF.

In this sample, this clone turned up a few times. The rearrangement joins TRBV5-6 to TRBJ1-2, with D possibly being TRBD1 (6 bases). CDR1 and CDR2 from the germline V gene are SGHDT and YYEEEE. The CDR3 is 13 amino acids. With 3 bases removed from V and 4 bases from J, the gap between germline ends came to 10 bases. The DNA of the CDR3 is TGTGCCAGCAGCTCCGGGACAATCTATGGCTACACCTTC. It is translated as CASSSGTIYGYTF. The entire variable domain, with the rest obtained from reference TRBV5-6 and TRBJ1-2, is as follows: DAGVTQSPTHLIKTRGQQVTLRCSPKSGHDTVSWYQQALGQGPQFIFQYYEEEERQRGNFPDRFSGHQFPNYSSELNVNALLLGDSALYLCASSSGTIYGYTFGSGTRLTVV.

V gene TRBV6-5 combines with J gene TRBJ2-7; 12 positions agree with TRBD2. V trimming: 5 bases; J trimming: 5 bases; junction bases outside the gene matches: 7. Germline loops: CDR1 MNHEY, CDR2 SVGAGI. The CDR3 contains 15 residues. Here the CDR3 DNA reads TGTGCCAGCAGTCCCCGACTAGCGGGAGAGAACGAGCAGTACTTC. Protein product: CASSPRLAGENEQYF.

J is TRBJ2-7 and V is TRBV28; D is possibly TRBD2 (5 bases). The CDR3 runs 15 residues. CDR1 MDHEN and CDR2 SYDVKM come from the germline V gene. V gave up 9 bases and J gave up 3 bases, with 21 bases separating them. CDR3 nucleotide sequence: TGTGCCAGTCTTCCCCGCGGGCTAGGACGCTACGAGCAGTACTTC. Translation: CASLPRGLGRYEQYF.

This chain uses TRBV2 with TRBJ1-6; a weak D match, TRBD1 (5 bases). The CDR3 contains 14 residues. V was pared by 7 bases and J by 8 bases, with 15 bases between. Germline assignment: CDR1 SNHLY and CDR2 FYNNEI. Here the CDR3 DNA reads TGTGCCAGCAAGGTGACAGCCATGGATTCACCCCTCCACTTT. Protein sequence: CASKVTAMDSPLHF.

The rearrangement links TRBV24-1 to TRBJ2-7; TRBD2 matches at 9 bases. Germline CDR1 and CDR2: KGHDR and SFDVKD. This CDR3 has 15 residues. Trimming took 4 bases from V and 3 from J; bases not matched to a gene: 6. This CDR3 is CATSDSAGGRYEQYF. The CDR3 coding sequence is TGTGCCACCAGTGACTCAGCGGGGGGACGCTACGAGCAGTACTTC.